What follows are 27 T cell receptor beta chains derived from one specimen sequenced in a study of cytomegalovirus exposure and HLA in healthy donors. The PCR contained 60 Vbeta and 13 Jbeta primers. Data came from immunoSEQ multiplex PCR; TCRdb stores just in-frame clones and leaves some out. The sample carries about 140,000 clones, 75% to 90% recorded once. Source material: PBMCs. All receptors come from a female donor in good health and CMV-seronegative.

The V and J genes are TRBV6-1 and TRBJ2-7; 7 bases are shared with TRBD2. This CDR3 region has 16 residues. Germline trimming cut 1 base from V and 3 bases from J; bases unmatched to any gene: 9. Germline V gene sequence: CDR1 MNHNS, CDR2 SASEGT. CDR3 in DNA: TGTGCCAGCAGTGAAGAGGAGGCTAGCGGATACTACGAGCAGTACTTC. It specifies CASSEEEASGYYEQYF.

V and J are TRBV10-1 and TRBJ2-7; 10 nucleotides align to TRBD1. The germline V gene encodes CDR1 WNHNN and CDR2 SYGVQD (reference sequence). The CDR3 runs to 16 residues. Trimming removed 4 bases from V and 0 bases from J; junction bases left unmatched: 6. The CDR3 bases are TGCGCCAGCAGTGGAGGGACAGGGGCCGTCTCCTACGAGCAGTACTTC. Its protein product is CASSGGTGAVSYEQYF.

This clone was observed once. The rearrangement uses TRBV5-8 and TRBJ2-7, with TRBD2 identical over 12 bases. The CDR3 contains 15 residues. The V gene end was trimmed by 0 bases and the J gene end by 5 bases; junction bases not matched to a gene: 3. Germline V gives CDR1 SGHTS, CDR2 YDEGEE. The CDR3 coding sequence is TGTGCCAGCAGCTTGGGACTAGCGGGAGTGGACGAGCAGTACTTC. Its protein product is CASSLGLAGVDEQYF.

The count of this clone is one. The chain couples TRBV25-1 to TRBJ2-7, with TRBD1 as a possible D gene (5 bases). Germline values: CDR1 MGHDK, CDR2 SYGVNS. CDR3 size: 13 residues. V dropped 3 bases and J dropped 3 bases, with 9 bases sitting between them. The CDR3 DNA reads TGTGCCAGCAGTGATCTAGGGGTCTACGAGCAGTACTTC. Translating it yields CASSDLGVYEQYF.

In this sample, this clone turned up once. The rearrangement joins TRBV2 to TRBJ2-1; D might be TRBD1 (6 bases). Germline V CDR1 and CDR2: SNHLY, FYNNEI. The V end was cut by 6 bases, the J end by 8 bases, with 11 bases between. The CDR3 length is 12 residues. The CDR3 sequence is CASSLQGYEQFF. DNA for the CDR3: TGTGCCAGCAGCCTACAGGGATATGAGCAGTTCTTC.

The V gene is TRBV2, the J gene TRBJ1-4; D unresolved. Germline CDR1 is SNHLY and CDR2 is FYNNEI. The CDR3 totals 13 residues. Trimming pared 2 bases from V and 4 bases from J, leaving 5 bases between. CDR3 coding DNA: TGTGCCAGCAGTGAATTTCTTAATGAAAAACTGTTTTTT. Protein product: CASSEFLNEKLFF.

The rearrangement links TRBV29-1 to TRBJ2-5, with D unresolved. Germline V CDR1 and CDR2: SQVTM, ANQGSEA. V lost 6 bases to trimming and J lost 5 bases, with 13 bases between them. This CDR3 has 12 residues. CDR3 protein: CSVKAELETQYF. The CDR3 DNA reads as TGCAGCGTCAAAGCCGAACTTGAGACCCAGTACTTC.

This chain connects TRBV27 to TRBJ2-5; possible D gene TRBD1, 6 bases. Germline CDR1 MNHEY, CDR2 SMNVEV (reference sequence). V shed 5 bases and J shed 5 bases, with 12 bases lying between them. The CDR3 length is 13 residues. The CDR3 DNA is TGTGCCAGCAGTCCAGGCAGGGGTGAGACCCAGTACTTC. It specifies CASSPGRGETQYF.

The V and J genes are TRBV6-6 and TRBJ1-1, with 9 bases that match TRBD1. Germline CDR1 MNHNY, CDR2 SVGAGI (reference sequence). CDR3 length: 15 residues. After removal of 0 bases from V and 4 bases from J, the junction contained 3 bases not matched to a gene. Here the CDR3 DNA reads TGTGCCAGCAGTTACTCTGGACAGGGGACCACTGAAGCTTTCTTT. It specifies CASSYSGQGTTEAFF.

This clone is a singleton in its sample. The V call is TRBV6-1, the J call TRBJ2-1; 10 nucleotides line up with TRBD1. The CDR3 has 14 residues. Trimming cost V 6 bases and J 9 bases; bases outside gene matches: 8. Germline lookup yields CDR1 MNHNS and CDR2 SASEGT. The CDR3 is CASRLSGTGVEQFF. Here the CDR3 DNA reads TGTGCCAGCAGACTATCCGGGACAGGGGTTGAGCAGTTCTTC.

The V and J genes are TRBV15 and TRBJ1-2, with TRBD1 as a possible D gene (5 bases). Germline-derived CDR1 and CDR2 are LNHNV and YYDKDF (reference sequence). CDR3 size: 18 residues. The V end was cut by 5 bases, the J end by 2 bases, with 24 bases between. The CDR3 is CATSPTRISDSFNYGYTF. The CDR3 DNA reads as TGTGCCACCAGCCCTACCAGAATTTCCGACAGCTTCAACTATGGCTACACCTTC.

V and J are TRBV18 and TRBJ2-7; 10 bases line up with TRBD2. Per germline, CDR1 KGHSH and CDR2 LQKENI. The CDR3 contains 17 residues. V lost 1 base and J lost 2; bases outside the gene matches: 8. The CDR3: CASSPQSGLAETYEQYF. DNA of the CDR3: TGTGCCAGCTCACCACAATCCGGACTAGCGGAAACCTACGAGCAGTACTTC.

The chain employs TRBV18 and TRBJ2-2; 10 positions agree with TRBD1. V dropped 1 base and J dropped 6; count of bases not matched to a gene: 2. CDR1 and CDR2 (germline): KGHSH, LQKENI. The CDR3 extends over 15 amino acids. The CDR3 region is CASSPQGTGAGELFF. The DNA for the CDR3 is TGTGCCAGCTCACCACAAGGGACAGGGGCCGGGGAGCTGTTTTTT.

This chain links TRBV2 with TRBJ2-5; the match to TRBD1 covers 10 bases. This CDR3 region has 13 residues. The trim removed 8 bases at V and 12 bases at J, leaving 12 bases unmatched. Germline loops: CDR1 SNHLY, CDR2 FYNNEI. The CDR3 nucleotides read TGTGCCAGCCTTTCGGACAGGGGGAATAAGAAGTACTTC. Protein product: CASLSDRGNKKYF.

The chain uses TRBV10-3 and TRBJ2-7; tentative D call: TRBD1 (6 bases). The CDR3 is 12 residues long. V lost 6 bases and J lost 2, with 8 bases in between. Looked up from germline, CDR1 is ENHRY and CDR2 is SYGVKD. DNA for the CDR3: TGTGCCATCAGAGGGGACACCTACGAGCAGTACTTC. It specifies CAIRGDTYEQYF.

The genes are TRBV28 and TRBJ2-3, with TRBD1 identical over 7 bases. CDR3 length: 12 residues. The ends lost 6 bases at V and 5 bases at J; junction bases unmatched: 2. Germline V gene sequence: CDR1 MDHEN, CDR2 SYDVKM. Here the CDR3 DNA reads TGTGCCAGCAGGGGACAGTTAGATACGCAGTATTTT. Translation: CASRGQLDTQYF.

The chain links TRBV4-2 to TRBJ2-3; the match to TRBD2 covers 8 bases. The CDR3 length is 17 residues. The germline V gene encodes CDR1 LGHNA and CDR2 YNFKEQ. V lost 0 bases to trimming and J lost 6 bases; unmatched junction nucleotides: 11. CDR3 DNA sequence: TGTGCCAGCAGCCAAGATAGGGCCGACGCTAGCGGGGATACGCAGTATTTT. It translates to CASSQDRADASGDTQYF.

The chain is built from TRBV7-2 and TRBJ1-1; TRBD1 matches 10 bases. From germline, CDR1 is SGHTA and CDR2 FQGNSA. The ends lost 2 bases at V and 3 bases at J; junction bases unmatched: 6. This CDR3 is built from 16 residues. This CDR3 is CASSLPRQGADTEAFF. The CDR3 coding sequence is TGTGCCAGCAGCTTACCTCGACAGGGGGCAGACACTGAAGCTTTCTTT.

This chain links TRBV28 with TRBJ2-7; TRBD2 matches 7 bases. Germline lookup yields CDR1 MDHEN and CDR2 SYDVKM. This CDR3 is 13 amino acids long. Trimming removed 8 bases from V and 7 bases from J; junction bases left unmatched: 11. DNA of the CDR3: TGTGCCAGCCGATCGAGTTGGGGGGGAGAGCAGTACTTC. Its protein is CASRSSWGGEQYF.

This clone has a single count. The chain links TRBV5-1 to TRBJ1-1; 11 bases line up with TRBD1. The CDR3 runs to 16 residues. J gave up 5 bases and V 0 bases, and 6 bases lay outside the gene matches. The germline V gene encodes CDR1 SGHRS and CDR2 YFSETQ. Here the CDR3 reads CASSLGRDRGWTEAFF. The CDR3 DNA sequence: TGCGCCAGCAGCTTGGGGCGGGACAGGGGGTGGACTGAAGCTTTCTTT.

The chain uses TRBV5-4 and TRBJ2-5; 13 positions agree with TRBD2. Germline assignment: CDR1 SGHNT and CDR2 YYREEE (reference sequence). Trimming cost V 4 bases and J 3 bases; bases outside gene matches: 6. The CDR3 is 16 amino acids. CDR3 sequence (DNA): TGTGCCAGCAGCGCCACTAGCGGGAGGGGGAAAGAGACCCAGTACTTC. Translated, it gives CASSATSGRGKETQYF.

In regard to this clone: One junction end does not reproduce the germline sequence, and a read error may be involved. The chain carries TRBV25-1 and TRBJ2-3; tentative D call: TRBD2 (6 bases). Germline V CDR1 and CDR2: MGHDK, SYGVNS. The CDR3 has 11 residues. CDR3 residues: CASSGGALQNF. In nucleotides, the CDR3 is TGTGCCAGCAGTGGCGGGGCCCTACAGAACTTT.

In this sample, this clone turned up a few times. The chain links TRBV25-1 to TRBJ2-3; D unresolved. The germline V gene encodes CDR1 MGHDK and CDR2 SYGVNS. CDR3 size: 15 residues. Trimming stripped 0 bases from V and 0 bases from J, with 7 bases between. CDR3 residues: CASSEYGQSTDTQYF. The CDR3 coding sequence is TGTGCCAGCAGTGAATATGGCCAAAGCACAGATACGCAGTATTTT.

V is TRBV7-9 and J is TRBJ2-7, with 11 bases fitting TRBD1. In germline, CDR1 is SEHNR, CDR2 FQNEAQ (reference sequence). The CDR3 spans 16 residues. V dropped 3 bases and J dropped 2; count of bases not matched to a gene: 6. Written as DNA, the CDR3 is TGTGCCAGCAGCTTGATTCCGGGACAGGGGGCCTACGAGCAGTACTTC. Translating it yields CASSLIPGQGAYEQYF.

This chain connects TRBV18 to TRBJ2-7; 7 nucleotides align to TRBD1. In germline, CDR1 is KGHSH, CDR2 LQKENI. Losses at the gene ends were 3 bases for V and 0 bases for J; bases not matched to a gene: 2. The length of the CDR3 is 14 residues. The CDR3 spells CASSPWDSSYEQYF. Written as DNA, the CDR3 is TGTGCCAGCTCACCCTGGGACAGCTCCTACGAGCAGTACTTC.

This rearrangement joins TRBV5-4 to TRBJ2-7; D might be TRBD2 (5 bases). V lost 0 bases to trimming and J lost 6 bases, with 10 bases between them. CDR1 and CDR2 from the germline V gene are SGHNT and YYREEE (reference sequence). The CDR3 contains 13 residues. CDR3 residues: CASSLGGVTEQYF. The CDR3 DNA follows: TGTGCCAGCAGCTTGGGGGGAGTAACCGAGCAGTACTTC.

This chain joins TRBV5-6 and TRBJ2-5; TRBD2 matches 11 bases. The CDR3 contains 17 residues. Germline V gene lookup returns CDR1 SGHDT and CDR2 YYEEEE. Trimming at V came to 1 base and at J to 2 bases, leaving 7 bases not matched to a gene. The CDR3 sequence: CASSLLLAGVKQETQYF. CDR3 sequence (DNA): TGTGCCAGCAGCTTGCTACTAGCGGGAGTCAAACAAGAGACCCAGTACTTC.